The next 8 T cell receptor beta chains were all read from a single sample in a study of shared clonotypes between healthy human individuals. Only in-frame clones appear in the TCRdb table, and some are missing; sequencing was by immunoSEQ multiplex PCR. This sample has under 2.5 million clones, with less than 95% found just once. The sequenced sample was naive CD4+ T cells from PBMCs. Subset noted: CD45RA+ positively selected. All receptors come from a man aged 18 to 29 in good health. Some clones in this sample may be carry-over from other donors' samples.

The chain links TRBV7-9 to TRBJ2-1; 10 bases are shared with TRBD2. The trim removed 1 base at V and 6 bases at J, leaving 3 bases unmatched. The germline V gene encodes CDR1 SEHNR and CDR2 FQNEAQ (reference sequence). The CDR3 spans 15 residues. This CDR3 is CASSLVLAGSNEQFF. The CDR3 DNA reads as TGTGCCAGCAGCTTAGTACTAGCGGGGTCCAATGAGCAGTTCTTC.

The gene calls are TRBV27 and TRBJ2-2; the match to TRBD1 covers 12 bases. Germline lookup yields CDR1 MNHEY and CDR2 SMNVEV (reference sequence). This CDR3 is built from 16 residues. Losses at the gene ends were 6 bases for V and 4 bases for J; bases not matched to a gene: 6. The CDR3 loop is CASRRDRGQGTGELFF. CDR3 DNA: TGTGCCAGCAGGAGGGACAGGGGGCAAGGCACCGGGGAGCTGTTTTTT.

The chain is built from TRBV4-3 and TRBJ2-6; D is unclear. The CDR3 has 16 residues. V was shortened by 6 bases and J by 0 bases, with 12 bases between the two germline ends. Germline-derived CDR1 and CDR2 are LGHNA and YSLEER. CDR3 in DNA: TGCGCCAGCAGTCGCGGTGTTCGCTCTGGGGCCAACGTCCTGACTTTC. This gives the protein CASSRGVRSGANVLTF.

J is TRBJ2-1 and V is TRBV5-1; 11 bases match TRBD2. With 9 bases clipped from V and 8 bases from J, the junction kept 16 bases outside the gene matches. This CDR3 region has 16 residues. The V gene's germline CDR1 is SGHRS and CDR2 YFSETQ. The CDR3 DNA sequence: TGCGCCACCACACCGGGACTAGCGGCCCTGGGCGATGAGCAGTTCTTC. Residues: CATTPGLAALGDEQFF.

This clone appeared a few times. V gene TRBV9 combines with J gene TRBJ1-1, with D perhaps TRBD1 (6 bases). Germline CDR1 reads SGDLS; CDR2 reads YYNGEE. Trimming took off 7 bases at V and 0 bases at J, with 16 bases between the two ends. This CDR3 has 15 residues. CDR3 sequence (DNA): TGTGCCAGCTCCAACGGGGGCGCGTTGAACACTGAAGCTTTCTTT. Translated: CASSNGGALNTEAFF.

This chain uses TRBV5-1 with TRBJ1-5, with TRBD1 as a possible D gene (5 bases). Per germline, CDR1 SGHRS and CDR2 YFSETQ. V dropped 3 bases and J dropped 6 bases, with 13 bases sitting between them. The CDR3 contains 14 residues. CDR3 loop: CASSSDSFGQPQHF. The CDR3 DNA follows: TGCGCCAGCAGCTCTGACAGCTTCGGTCAGCCCCAGCATTTT.

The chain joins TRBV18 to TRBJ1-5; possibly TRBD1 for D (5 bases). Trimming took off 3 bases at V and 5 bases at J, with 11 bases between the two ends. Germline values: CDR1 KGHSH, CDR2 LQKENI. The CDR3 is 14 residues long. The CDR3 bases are TGTGCCAGCTCACCCTCAGGGAAGGATCAGCCCCAGCATTTT. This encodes CASSPSGKDQPQHF.

The CDR3 sequence is CASSRTGISGANVLTF. CDR3 in DNA: TGCGCCAGCAGTAGAACAGGGATCTCTGGGGCCAACGTCCTGACTTTC. The chain uses TRBV5-1 and TRBJ2-6, with a tentative D call TRBD1 (6 bases). V dropped 5 bases and J dropped 0 bases, with 12 bases sitting between them. The CDR3 contains 16 residues. CDR1 SGHRS and CDR2 YFSETQ come from the germline V gene. Based on the CDR3 plus reference TRBV5-1 and TRBJ2-6, the full variable domain is KAGVTQTPRYLIKTRGQQVTLSCSPISGHRSVSWYQQTPGQGLQFLFEYFSETQRNKGNFPGRFSGRQFSNSRSEMNVSTLELGDSALYLCASSRTGISGANVLTFGAGSRLTVL.